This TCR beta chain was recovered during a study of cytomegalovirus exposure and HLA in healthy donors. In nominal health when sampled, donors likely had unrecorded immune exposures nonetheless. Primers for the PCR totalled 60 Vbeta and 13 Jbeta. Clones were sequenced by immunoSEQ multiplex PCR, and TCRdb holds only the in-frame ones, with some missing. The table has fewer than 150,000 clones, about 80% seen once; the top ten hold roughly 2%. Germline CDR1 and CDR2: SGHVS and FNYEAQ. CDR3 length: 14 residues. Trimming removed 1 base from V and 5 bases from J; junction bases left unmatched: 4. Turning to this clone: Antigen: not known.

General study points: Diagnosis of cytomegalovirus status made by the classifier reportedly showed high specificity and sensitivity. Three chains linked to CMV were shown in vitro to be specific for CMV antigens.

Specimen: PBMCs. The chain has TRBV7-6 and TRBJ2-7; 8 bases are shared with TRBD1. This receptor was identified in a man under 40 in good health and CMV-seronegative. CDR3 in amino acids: CASSLEGQGHEQYF. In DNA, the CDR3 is TGTGCCAGCAGCTTAGAAGGACAGGGCCACGAGCAGTACTTC.